The 3 T cell receptor beta chains below were found in one sample sequenced in a study of vaccination and CD4 T cells after COVID-19. Specified treatment: roughly 11-day PBMC culture with coronavirus spike peptide pools or control peptides (ViraFEST assay). These receptors' antigens are unknown. Oncomine TCR Beta short-read sequencing was applied to DNA from cultured CD4+ T cells. TCRdb reanalysed the PCR reads using MiXCR and keeps one entry per CDR3 protein. The data contain 5,000 or so distinct CDR3 sequences, around 30% of them singletons. Here the sequenced sample was CD4+ T cells from blood, cultured in vitro, taken after SARS-CoV-2 vaccination. The receptors originated from a human donor who had recovered from COVID-19.

V usage is TRBV5-4 and J usage is TRBJ1-1; 10 bases align to TRBD1. Per germline, CDR1 SGHNT and CDR2 YYREEE (reference sequence). This CDR3 comprises 15 residues. V shed 2 bases and J 6 bases; nucleotides not matched to a gene: 7. CDR3 region: CASSLPGTGVAEAFF. DNA of the CDR3: TGTGCCAGCAGCTTACCCGGGACAGGGGTGGCTGAAGCTTTCTTT.

By proportion, this clonotype is medium-sized (0.01 to 0.1%). This chain connects TRBV29-1 to TRBJ2-3; D uncertain. The CDR3 covers 10 residues. CDR1 and CDR2 (germline): SQVTM, ANQGSEA. V was shortened by 7 bases and J by 6 bases, with 8 bases between the two germline ends. The CDR3 bases are TGCAGCGGCTCTCGCGATACGCAGTATTTT. Amino acid sequence: CSGSRDTQYF.

The rearrangement links TRBV19 to TRBJ1-1; 11 bases align to TRBD1. After removal of 3 bases from V and 4 bases from J, the junction contained 4 bases not matched to a gene. The CDR3 totals 15 residues. Germline V CDR1 and CDR2: LNHDA, SQIVND (reference sequence). The CDR3 DNA reads as TGTGCCAGTAGTATGTGGACAGGGGGCGTCACTGAAGCTTTCTTT. It is translated as CASSMWTGGVTEAFF. Full variable domain (missing parts from reference TRBV19 and TRBJ1-1): DGGITQSPKYLFRKEGQNVTLSCEQNLNHDAMYWYRQDPGQGLRLIYYSQIVNDFQKGDIAEGYSVSREKKESFPLTVTSAQKNPTAFYLCASSMWTGGVTEAFFGQGTRLTVV.